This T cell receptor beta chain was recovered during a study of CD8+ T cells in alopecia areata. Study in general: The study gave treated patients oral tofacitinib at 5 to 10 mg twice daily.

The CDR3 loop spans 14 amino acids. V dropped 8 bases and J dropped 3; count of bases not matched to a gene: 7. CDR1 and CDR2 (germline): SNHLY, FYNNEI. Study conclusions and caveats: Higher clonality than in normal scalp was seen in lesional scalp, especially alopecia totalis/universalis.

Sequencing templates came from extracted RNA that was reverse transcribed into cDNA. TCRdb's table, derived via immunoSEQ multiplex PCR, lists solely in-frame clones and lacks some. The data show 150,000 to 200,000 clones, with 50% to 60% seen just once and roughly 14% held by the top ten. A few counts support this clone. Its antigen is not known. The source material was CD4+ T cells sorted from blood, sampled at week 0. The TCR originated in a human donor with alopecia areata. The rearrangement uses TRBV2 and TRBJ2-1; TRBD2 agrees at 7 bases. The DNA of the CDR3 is TGTGCCAGCTGGGGGGGACTATTCTACAATGAGCAGTTCTTC. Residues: CASWGGLFYNEQFF.